The next 19 T cell receptor beta chains were all read from a single sample in a study of Ad26.COV2.S vaccination and SARS-CoV-2 variants. Assay used: immunoSEQ multiplex PCR; TCRdb lists only in-frame clones, some missing. The sample records hundreds of thousands of clones, 80% to 90% being singletons. The treatment: around 19 received Ad26.COV2.S at low or high dose, single or two shots; five or six received placebo; per-sample allocation not given. At day 63 after the first vaccine or placebo injection, samples were drawn. This material consisted of peripheral blood, taken in a trial of Ad26.COV2.S vaccine versus placebo. The receptors shown here come from a person between 18 and 65 years old who received the Ad26.COV2.S COVID-19 vaccine or a placebo.

The V gene is TRBV5-1, the J gene TRBJ1-1; the D is unclear. The germline gives CDR1 SGHRS, CDR2 YFSETQ. V was shortened by 2 bases and J by 0 bases, with 5 bases between the two germline ends. CDR3 length: 13 amino acids. The CDR3 loop is CASSFQVNTEAFF. The CDR3 DNA is TGCGCCAGCAGCTTTCAGGTGAACACTGAAGCTTTCTTT. Filled out from reference TRBV5-1 and TRBJ1-1, the complete variable domain reads KAGVTQTPRYLIKTRGQQVTLSCSPISGHRSVSWYQQTPGQGLQFLFEYFSETQRNKGNFPGRFSGRQFSNSRSEMNVSTLELGDSALYLCASSFQVNTEAFFGQGTRLTVV.

The genes are TRBV30 and TRBJ2-7, with a tentative D call TRBD2 (6 bases). CDR3 size: 13 residues. Trimming took off 7 bases at V and 2 bases at J, with 15 bases between the two ends. Germline CDR1 and CDR2: GTSNPN and SVGIG (reference sequence). This CDR3 is CAYGRAGPYEQYF. The CDR3 DNA is TGTGCCTACGGGAGAGCGGGCCCCTACGAGCAGTACTTC.

The chain joins TRBV23-1 to TRBJ1-5; D unclear. TRBV23-1 is recorded as an ORF, its role being uncertain. The V gene lost 4 bases and the J gene lost 6 bases, with 13 bases spanning the gap. CDR3 length equals 14 residues. The CDR3 loop is CASSRGPEGQPQHF. CDR3 coding DNA: TGCGCCAGCAGTCGTGGACCCGAGGGTCAGCCCCAGCATTTT.

The rearrangement links TRBV27 to TRBJ2-3; tentatively, D is TRBD2 (6 bases). Trimming cost V 4 bases and J 1 base, with 15 bases left between them. In germline, CDR1 is MNHEY, CDR2 SMNVEV (reference sequence). The CDR3 has 16 amino acids. In DNA form, the CDR3 reads TGTGCCAGCAGTTCCAGGAAGGCGGGACGCACAGATACGCAGTATTTT. Its protein is CASSSRKAGRTDTQYF.

CDR3 DNA: TGTGCCAGCAGCTCAGCTAGCGGGAGGGCCGTCGGGGAGCTGTTTTTT. It specifies CASSSASGRAVGELFF. V and J are TRBV7-9 and TRBJ2-2, with 12 bases aligning to TRBD2. This CDR3 is built from 16 residues. Trimming cost V 4 bases and J 7 bases; bases outside gene matches: 7. The germline V gene encodes CDR1 SEHNR and CDR2 FQNEAQ (reference sequence). Complete variable domain (other parts from reference TRBV7-9 and TRBJ2-2): DTGVSQNPRHKITKRGQNVTFRCDPISEHNRLYWYRQTLGQGPEFLTYFQNEAQLEKSRLLSDRFSAERPKGSFSTLEIQRTEQGDSAMYLCASSSASGRAVGELFFGEGSRLTVL.

This chain uses TRBV12-3 or TRBV12-4 with TRBJ1-2, with D possibly matching TRBD1 (6 bases). The CDR3 length is 13 residues. Trimming took 7 bases from V and 8 from J, leaving 17 bases between them. CDR3 sequence reads: CASTLEWTAGYTF. CDR3 DNA: TGTGCCAGCACCCTCGAGTGGACAGCGGGCTACACCTTC.

The V and J genes are TRBV2 and TRBJ1-1; D unresolved. The CDR3 is 13 amino acids. Germline values: CDR1 SNHLY, CDR2 FYNNEI. The V gene lost 5 bases and the J gene lost 1 base, with 8 bases spanning the gap. This chain's CDR3 is CASSFTENTEAFF. The CDR3 DNA follows: TGTGCCAGCAGTTTTACAGAGAACACTGAAGCTTTCTTT.

The J gene is TRBJ2-7, the V gene TRBV27; no definite D call. V was clipped by 8 bases and J by 1 base, with 15 bases between them. The CDR3 runs to 14 residues. CDR1 is MNHEY, CDR2 SMNVEV, per germline (reference sequence). The CDR3 nucleotides are TGTGCCAGCTCGGAGTCGGCGCGGTCCTACGAGCAGTACTTC. The encoded protein is CASSESARSYEQYF.

CDR3 in DNA: TGTGCCAGTAGCTATTCAGGGGCCCACACAGATACGCAGTATTTT. It specifies CASSYSGAHTDTQYF. The gene calls are TRBV19 and TRBJ2-3; TRBD1 is a possible D gene (6 bases). The germline CDR1 and CDR2 sequences are LNHDA and SQIVND (reference sequence). Trimming removed 6 bases from V and 2 bases from J, with 15 bases in between. CDR3 length: 15 amino acids.

V gene TRBV21-1 combines with J gene TRBJ2-7; the table gives TRBD1 as D, unverified against the DNA. TRBV21-1 is a recognized pseudogene. CDR3 length: 13 amino acids. CDR3 region: CASSNQQGTPRYF. CDR3 DNA: TGTGCCAGCAGCAACCAACAGGGGACCCCCCGGTACTTC.

This chain joins TRBV7-9 and TRBJ1-1; perhaps TRBD1 as D (6 bases). Germline V gives CDR1 SEHNR, CDR2 FQNEAQ (reference sequence). The V and J ends lost 3 bases and 6 bases respectively, with 11 bases between them. There are 13 residues in the CDR3. The CDR3 reads CASSFQQGPEAFF. The DNA of the CDR3 is TGTGCCAGCAGCTTCCAACAGGGCCCTGAAGCTTTCTTT.

The genes are TRBV2 and TRBJ2-1; D gene ambiguous. In germline, CDR1 is SNHLY, CDR2 FYNNEI. CDR3 length: 13 amino acids. Trimming took 5 bases from V and 5 from J, leaving 10 bases between them. The CDR3 region has the DNA TGTGCCAGCAGTCTGGCAGACAACAATGAGCAGTTCTTC. This gives the protein CASSLADNNEQFF.

The CDR3 coding sequence is TGTGCCAGCAGCCGACAGGGGACTTCACCCCTCCACTTT. This sequence encodes CASSRQGTSPLHF. J is TRBJ1-6 and V is TRBV11-2; 8 bases are shared with TRBD1. V lost 5 bases, J lost 9 bases, and 3 bases stayed unmatched. The length of the CDR3 is 13 residues. Germline CDR1 reads SGHAT; CDR2 reads FQNNGV.

The chain employs TRBV6-5 and TRBJ2-5, with D tentatively TRBD2 (6 bases). This CDR3 is built from 14 residues. Trimming removed 5 bases at V and 0 bases at J, with 10 bases between. Germline V CDR1 and CDR2: MNHEY, SVGAGI. CDR3 sequence reads: CASSQSGDQETQYF. CDR3 DNA: TGTGCCAGCAGTCAGTCGGGAGACCAAGAGACCCAGTACTTC.

The rearrangement joins TRBV18 to TRBJ2-7, with D tentatively TRBD2 (6 bases). In germline, CDR1 is KGHSH, CDR2 LQKENI. V shed 3 bases and J shed 1 base, with 13 bases lying between them. The CDR3 runs to 15 residues. CDR3: CASSPRSGSSYEQYF. The CDR3 region has the DNA TGTGCCAGCTCACCTAGGAGCGGGTCGTCCTACGAGCAGTACTTC.

The sample holds one count of this clone. V usage is TRBV6-2 or TRBV6-3 and J usage is TRBJ2-5, with 10 bases lining up with TRBD2. V lost 4 bases, J lost 4 bases, and 6 bases stayed unmatched. The CDR3 runs to 15 residues. Per germline, CDR1 MNHEY and CDR2 SVGEGT. The CDR3 here is CASSSVLAGVETQYF. CDR3 coding DNA: TGTGCCAGCAGTTCCGTCCTAGCGGGGGTAGAGACCCAGTACTTC.

This clone was observed a few times. The CDR3 loop is CASSQVNMGLGYGEQFF. CDR3 DNA: TGCGCCAGCAGCCAAGTTAATATGGGACTAGGGTACGGTGAGCAGTTCTTC. The chain combines TRBV4-1 with TRBJ2-1; 8 bases are shared with TRBD2. V was pared by 1 base and J by 9 bases, with 14 bases of the junction left unmatched. The CDR3 extends over 17 amino acids. Germline V gene sequence: CDR1 MGHRA, CDR2 YSYEKL.

The chain joins TRBV6-1 to TRBJ2-5; maybe TRBD1 (7 bases). Trimming cost V 5 bases and J 4 bases, with 14 bases left between them. The CDR3 is made up of 14 amino acids. Looked up from germline, CDR1 is MNHNS and CDR2 is SASEGT. As DNA, the CDR3 is TGTGCCAGCAGTTTAGGGGGCGGGGTAGAGACCCAGTACTTC. This encodes CASSLGGGVETQYF.

The chain employs TRBV9 and TRBJ1-2, with D uncertain. V was trimmed by 4 bases and J by 5 bases, leaving 6 bases between them. Germline V gene sequence: CDR1 SGDLS, CDR2 YYNGEE. The CDR3 runs to 11 residues. CDR3 residues: CASSLGYGYTF. In DNA form, the CDR3 reads TGTGCCAGCAGCCTAGGGTATGGCTACACCTTC.